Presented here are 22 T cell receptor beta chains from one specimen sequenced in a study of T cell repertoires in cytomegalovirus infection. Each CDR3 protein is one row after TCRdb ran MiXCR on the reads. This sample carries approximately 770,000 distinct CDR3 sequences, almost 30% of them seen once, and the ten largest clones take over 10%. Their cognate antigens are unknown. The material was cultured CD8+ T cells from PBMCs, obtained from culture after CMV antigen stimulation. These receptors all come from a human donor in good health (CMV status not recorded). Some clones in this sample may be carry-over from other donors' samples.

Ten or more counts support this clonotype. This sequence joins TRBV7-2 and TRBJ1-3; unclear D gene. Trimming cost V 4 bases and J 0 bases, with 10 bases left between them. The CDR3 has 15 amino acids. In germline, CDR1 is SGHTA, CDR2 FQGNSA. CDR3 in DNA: TGTGCCAGCAGCTCAAGGTTTAGCTCTGGAAACACCATATATTTT. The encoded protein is CASSSRFSSGNTIYF.

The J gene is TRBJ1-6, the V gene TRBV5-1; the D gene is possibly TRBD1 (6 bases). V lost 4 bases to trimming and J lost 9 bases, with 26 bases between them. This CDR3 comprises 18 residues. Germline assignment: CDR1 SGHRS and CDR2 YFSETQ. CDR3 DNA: TGCGCCAGCAGCGGAGGGGGGGTCCGAGCTACGGGATTTTCACCCCTCCACTTT. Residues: CASSGGGVRATGFSPLHF.

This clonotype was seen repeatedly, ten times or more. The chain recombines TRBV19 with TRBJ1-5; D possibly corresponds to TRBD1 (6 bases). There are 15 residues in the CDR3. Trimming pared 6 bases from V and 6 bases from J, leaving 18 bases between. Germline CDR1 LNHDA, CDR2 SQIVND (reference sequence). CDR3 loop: CASSPLGGAGQPQHF. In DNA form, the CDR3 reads TGTGCCAGTAGCCCACTCGGGGGGGCAGGTCAGCCCCAGCATTTT.

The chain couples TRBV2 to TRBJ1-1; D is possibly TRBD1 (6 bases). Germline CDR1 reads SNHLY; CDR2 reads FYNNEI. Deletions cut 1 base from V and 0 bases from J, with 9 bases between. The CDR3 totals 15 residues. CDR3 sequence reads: CASSEGAGVNTEAFF. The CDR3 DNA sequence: TGTGCCAGCAGTGAAGGGGCAGGGGTGAACACTGAAGCTTTCTTT.

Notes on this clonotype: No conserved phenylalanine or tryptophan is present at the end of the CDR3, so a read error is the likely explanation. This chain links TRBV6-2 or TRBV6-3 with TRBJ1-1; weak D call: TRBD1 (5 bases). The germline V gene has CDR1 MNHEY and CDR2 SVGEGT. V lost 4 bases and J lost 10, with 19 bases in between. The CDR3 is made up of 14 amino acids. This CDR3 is CASSSYSSGYGAFL. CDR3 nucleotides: TGTGCCAGCAGTTCTTACTCATCAGGGTACGGAGCTTTCTTA.

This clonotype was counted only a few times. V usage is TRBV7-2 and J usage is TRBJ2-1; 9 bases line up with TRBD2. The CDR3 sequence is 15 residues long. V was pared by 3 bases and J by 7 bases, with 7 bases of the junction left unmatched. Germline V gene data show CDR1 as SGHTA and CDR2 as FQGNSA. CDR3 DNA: TGTGCCAGCAGCTTTCTGACTAGCGGAGGTAATGAGCAGTTCTTC. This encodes CASSFLTSGGNEQFF.

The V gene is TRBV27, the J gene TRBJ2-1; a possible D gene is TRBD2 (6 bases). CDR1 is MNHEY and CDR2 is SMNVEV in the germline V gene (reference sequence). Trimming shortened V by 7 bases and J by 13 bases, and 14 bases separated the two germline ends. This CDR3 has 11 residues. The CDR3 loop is CASTQGLLQFF. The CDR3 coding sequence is TGTGCCAGCACCCAAGGACTACTCCAGTTCTTC.

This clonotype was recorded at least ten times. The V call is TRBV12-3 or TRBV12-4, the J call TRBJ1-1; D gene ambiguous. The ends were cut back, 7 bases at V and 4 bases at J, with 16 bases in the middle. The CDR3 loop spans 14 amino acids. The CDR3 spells CASTFPDGFTEAFF. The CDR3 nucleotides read TGTGCCAGCACCTTTCCCGACGGGTTCACTGAAGCTTTCTTT.

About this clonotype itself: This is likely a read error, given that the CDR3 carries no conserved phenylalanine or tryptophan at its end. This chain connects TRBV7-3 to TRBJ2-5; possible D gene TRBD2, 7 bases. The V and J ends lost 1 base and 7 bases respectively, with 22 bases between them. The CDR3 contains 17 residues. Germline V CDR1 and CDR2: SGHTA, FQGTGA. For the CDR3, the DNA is TGTGCCAGCAGCTTAAGGATAGGCGGGGGCGCGGGCGGGACCCAGTACTAC. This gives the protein CASSLRIGGGAGGTQYY.

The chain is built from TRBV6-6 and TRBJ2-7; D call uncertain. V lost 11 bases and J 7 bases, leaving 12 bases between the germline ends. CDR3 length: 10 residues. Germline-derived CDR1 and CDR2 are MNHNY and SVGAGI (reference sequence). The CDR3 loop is CACGYEEQYF. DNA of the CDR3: TGTGCCTGCGGATATGAGGAGCAGTACTTC.

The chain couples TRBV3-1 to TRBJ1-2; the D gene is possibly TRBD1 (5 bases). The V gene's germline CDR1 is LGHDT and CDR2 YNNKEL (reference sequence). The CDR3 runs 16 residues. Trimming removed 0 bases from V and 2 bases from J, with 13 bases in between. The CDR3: CASSQDPGTLNYGYTF. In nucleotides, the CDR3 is TGTGCCAGCAGCCAAGATCCCGGGACCTTAAACTATGGCTACACCTTC.

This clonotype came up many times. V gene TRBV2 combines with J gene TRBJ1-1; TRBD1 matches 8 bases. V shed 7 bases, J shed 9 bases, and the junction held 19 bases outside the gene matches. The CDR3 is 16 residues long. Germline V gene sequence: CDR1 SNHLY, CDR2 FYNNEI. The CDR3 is CASMTTGALFGLKAFF. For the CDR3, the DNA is TGTGCCAGCATGACGACAGGGGCTCTTTTCGGCCTCAAAGCTTTCTTT.

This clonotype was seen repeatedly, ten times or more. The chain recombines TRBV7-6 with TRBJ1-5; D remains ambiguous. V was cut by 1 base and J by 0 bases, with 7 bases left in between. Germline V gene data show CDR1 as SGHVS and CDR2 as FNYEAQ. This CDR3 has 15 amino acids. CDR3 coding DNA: TGTGCCAGCAGCTTAGGCCATAATAGCAATCAGCCCCAGCATTTT. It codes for CASSLGHNSNQPQHF.

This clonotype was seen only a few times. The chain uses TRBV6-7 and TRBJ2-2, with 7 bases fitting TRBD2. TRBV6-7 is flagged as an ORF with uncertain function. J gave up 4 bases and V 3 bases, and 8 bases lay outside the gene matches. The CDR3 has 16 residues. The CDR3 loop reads CASSYVGGKGTGELFF. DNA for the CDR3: TGTGCCAGCAGTTATGTGGGAGGGAAGGGCACCGGGGAGCTGTTTTTT.

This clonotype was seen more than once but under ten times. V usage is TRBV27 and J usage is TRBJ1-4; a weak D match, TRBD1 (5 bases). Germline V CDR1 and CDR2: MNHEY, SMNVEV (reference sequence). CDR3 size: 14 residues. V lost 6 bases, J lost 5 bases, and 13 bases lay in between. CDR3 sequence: CASSPRGRNEKLFF. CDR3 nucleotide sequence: TGTGCCAGCAGCCCGAGGGGAAGGAATGAAAAACTGTTTTTT.

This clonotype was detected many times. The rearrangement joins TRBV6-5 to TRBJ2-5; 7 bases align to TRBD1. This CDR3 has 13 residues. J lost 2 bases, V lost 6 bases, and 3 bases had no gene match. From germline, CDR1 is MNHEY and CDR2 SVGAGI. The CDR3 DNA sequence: TGTGCCAGCAGCCGGGACAGTCAAGAGACCCAGTACTTC. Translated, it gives CASSRDSQETQYF.

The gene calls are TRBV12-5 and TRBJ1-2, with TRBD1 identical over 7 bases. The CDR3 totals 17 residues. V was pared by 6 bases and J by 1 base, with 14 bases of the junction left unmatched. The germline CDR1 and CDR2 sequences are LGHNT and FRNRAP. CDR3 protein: CASGPNSGQELNYGYTF. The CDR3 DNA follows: TGTGCTAGTGGCCCTAACTCCGGACAGGAGCTTAACTATGGCTACACCTTC. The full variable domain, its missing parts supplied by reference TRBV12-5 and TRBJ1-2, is DARVTQTPRHKVTEMGQEVTMRCQPILGHNTVFWYRQTMMQGLELLAYFRNRAPLDDSGMPKDRFSAEMPDATLATLKIQPSEPRDSAVYFCASGPNSGQELNYGYTFGSGTRLTVV.

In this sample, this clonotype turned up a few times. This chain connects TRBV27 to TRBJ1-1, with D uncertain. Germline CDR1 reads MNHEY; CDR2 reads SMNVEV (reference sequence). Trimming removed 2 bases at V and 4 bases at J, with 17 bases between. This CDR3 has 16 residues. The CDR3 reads CASSLAQATVVTEAFF. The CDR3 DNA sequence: TGTGCCAGCAGTTTAGCCCAGGCCACAGTGGTCACTGAAGCTTTCTTT.

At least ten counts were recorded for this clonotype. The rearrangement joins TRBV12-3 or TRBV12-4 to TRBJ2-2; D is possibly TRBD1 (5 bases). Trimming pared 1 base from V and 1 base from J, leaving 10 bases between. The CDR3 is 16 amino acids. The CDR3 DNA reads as TGTGCCAGCAGTTTAGTAGACAGATTGAACACCGGGGAGCTGTTTTTT. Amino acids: CASSLVDRLNTGELFF.

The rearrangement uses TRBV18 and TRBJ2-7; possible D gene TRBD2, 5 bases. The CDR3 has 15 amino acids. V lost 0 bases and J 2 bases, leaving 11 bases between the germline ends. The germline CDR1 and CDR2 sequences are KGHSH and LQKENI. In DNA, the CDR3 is TGTGCCAGCTCACCACCATGGACTGAACCCTACGAGCAGTACGTC. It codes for CASSPPWTEPYEQYV.

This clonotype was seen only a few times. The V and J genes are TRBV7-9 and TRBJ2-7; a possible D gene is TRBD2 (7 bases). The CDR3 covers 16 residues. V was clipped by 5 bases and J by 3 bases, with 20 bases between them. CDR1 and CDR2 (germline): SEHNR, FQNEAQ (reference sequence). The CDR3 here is CASSPRGGGLVYEQYV. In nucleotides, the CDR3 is TGTGCCAGCAGCCCAAGAGGGGGGGGGTTAGTCTACGAGCAGTACGTC.

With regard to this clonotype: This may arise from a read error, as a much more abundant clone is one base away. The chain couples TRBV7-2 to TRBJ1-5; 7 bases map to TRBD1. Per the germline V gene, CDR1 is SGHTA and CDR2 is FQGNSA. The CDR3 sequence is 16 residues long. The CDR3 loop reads CASSLGTGAVNHPQHF. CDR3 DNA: TGTGCCAGCAGCTTAGGTACAGGGGCGGTCAATCATCCCCAGCATTTT. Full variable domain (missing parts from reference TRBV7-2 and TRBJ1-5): GAGVSQSPSNKVTEKGKDVELRCDPISGHTALYWYRQSLGQGLEFLIYFQGNSAPDKSGLPSDRFSAERTGGSVSTLTIQRTQQEDSAVYLCASSLGTGAVNHPQHFGDGTRLSIL.